This T cell receptor beta chain appears in the sequencing data of a study of cytomegalovirus exposure and HLA in healthy donors. About the study: When 398 donors were genotyped, approximately 81% of them were found to fall in the Caucasian-associated ancestry cluster.

Nominal health characterized the donors when sampled, though unrecorded immune exposures were likely. The V and J ends lost 3 bases and 2 bases respectively, with 13 bases between them. The CDR3 is made up of 15 amino acids. From germline, CDR1 is KGHSH and CDR2 LQKENI. General study findings and limits: Of the V segments, some could not be distinguished, including TRBV6-2 and TRBV6-3, and were excluded. Most observed TCR sequences were rare, whereas some public TCRs were detected in many donors.

PCR amplification relied on 60 Vbeta primers (plus 13 Jbeta primers). The method was immunoSEQ multiplex PCR; TCRdb's version includes in-frame clones alone and lacks a portion of them. The listing records around 140,000 clones. Details on this clone: No antigen is known for it.

J is TRBJ1-1 and V is TRBV18, with D hard to call. The sequence came from a woman in her forties in good health and CMV-seronegative. The sequencing input was PBMCs. The DNA for the CDR3 is TGTGCCAGCTCACCCATACGGGTTTCTAACACTGAAGCTTTCTTT. It yields the protein CASSPIRVSNTEAFF.